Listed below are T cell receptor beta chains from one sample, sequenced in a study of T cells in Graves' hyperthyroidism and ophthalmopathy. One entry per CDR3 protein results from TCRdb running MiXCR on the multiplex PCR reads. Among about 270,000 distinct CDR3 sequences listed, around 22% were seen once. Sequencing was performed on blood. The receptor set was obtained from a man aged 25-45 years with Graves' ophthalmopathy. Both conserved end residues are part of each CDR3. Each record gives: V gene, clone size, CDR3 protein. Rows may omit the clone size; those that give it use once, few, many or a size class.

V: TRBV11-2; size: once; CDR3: CASTRKVEAFF
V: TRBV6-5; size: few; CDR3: CASSYKSQETQYF
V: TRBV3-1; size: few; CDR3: CASSRDSGSFGNEQFF
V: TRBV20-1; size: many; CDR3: CSATGTGGSYEQYF
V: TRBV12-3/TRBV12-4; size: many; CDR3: CASRGTVPNQPQHF
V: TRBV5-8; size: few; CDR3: CASSPIAARGLEQYF
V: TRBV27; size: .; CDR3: CASSLRSGYYEQYF
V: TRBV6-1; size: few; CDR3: CASSLTGTGDYEQYF
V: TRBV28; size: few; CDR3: CASSYLPGLAGTTRGYNEQFF
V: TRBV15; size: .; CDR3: CATSSQAGDTGELFF
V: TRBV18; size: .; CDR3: CASSPPVARGETQYF
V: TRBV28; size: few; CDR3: CASSPLRSSETQYF
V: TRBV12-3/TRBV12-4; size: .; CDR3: CASSLIENEQFF
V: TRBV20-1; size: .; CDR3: CSARDPPTLGYTF
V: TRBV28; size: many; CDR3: CASSLSGSRGDTQYF
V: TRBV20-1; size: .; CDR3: CSASPWGAGGYTF
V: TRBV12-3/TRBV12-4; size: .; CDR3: CASSLADNEKLFF
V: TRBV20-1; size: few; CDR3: CSARPRDSSYEQYF
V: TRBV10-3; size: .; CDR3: CATRNGGDNQPQHF
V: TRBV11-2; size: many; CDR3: CASSLERTEAFF
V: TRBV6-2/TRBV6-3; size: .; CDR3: CASSYVAGGPHTGELFF
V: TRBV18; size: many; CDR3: CASSPPGTRNNEQFF
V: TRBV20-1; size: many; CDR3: CSAKVGGTDTQYF
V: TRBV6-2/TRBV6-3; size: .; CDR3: CASTTLGSADTQYF
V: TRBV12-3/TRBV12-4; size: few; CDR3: CASSTGTGGRNTIYF
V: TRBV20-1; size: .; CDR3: CSAGLAGNSQGETQYF
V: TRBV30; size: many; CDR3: CAWGRTSGYYNEQFF